One sample yielded the 4 T cell receptor beta chains listed below, sequenced in a study of T cell responses to AZD1222 COVID-19 vaccine (dated by TCRdb to about 2021). Library preparation used the immunoSEQ multiplex PCR assay. Entries here come from immuneACCESS through TCRdb and include only in-frame sequences with V and J called. Some clones fail to appear in such tables; in the studies checked, an unresolved V gene covers under half of the shortfall, and the cause of the remainder is unknown. For this sample the table gives about 130,000 clones, of which just over 90% were detected only once. Around 0.98% of the sample is held by the ten biggest clonotypes. The time point tag for this specimen amounts to: about 28 days (+/-7) after the second vaccine dose. The sequencing used peripheral blood, collected 28 days after the second AZD1222 dose. Receptors originate from an adult who received the AZD1222 COVID-19 vaccine.

This clone was seen once. V usage is TRBV5-1 and J usage is TRBJ1-4; possible D gene TRBD1, 5 bases. With 4 bases removed from V and 7 bases from J, the gap between germline ends came to 17 bases. The CDR3 has 15 amino acids. Germline CDR1 and CDR2: SGHRS and YFSETQ. The DNA for the CDR3 is TGCGCCAGCAGCCGATCCAGGGCGGTTGGTGAAAAACTGTTTTTT. Encoded protein: CASSRSRAVGEKLFF. Full variable domain (rest looked up from reference TRBV5-1 and TRBJ1-4): KAGVTQTPRYLIKTRGQQVTLSCSPISGHRSVSWYQQTPGQGLQFLFEYFSETQRNKGNFPGRFSGRQFSNSRSEMNVSTLELGDSALYLCASSRSRAVGEKLFFGSGTQLSVL.

This chain links TRBV7-8 with TRBJ1-6; D remains ambiguous. Deletions cut 5 bases from V and 1 base from J, with 12 bases between. CDR3 length: 16 amino acids. Per germline, CDR1 SGHVS and CDR2 FQNEAQ. CDR3 sequence reads: CASSPLQGSYNSPLHF. CDR3 bases: TGTGCCAGCAGCCCCCTTCAAGGTTCCTATAATTCACCCCTCCACTTT.

V and J are TRBV27 and TRBJ1-2; D perhaps matches TRBD1 (5 bases). Trimming stripped 4 bases from V and 2 bases from J, with 14 bases between. Germline V CDR1 and CDR2: MNHEY, SMNVEV (reference sequence). The CDR3 length is 15 residues. CDR3 sequence reads: CASSSPTKGNYGYTF. CDR3 coding DNA: TGTGCCAGCAGTTCCCCCACGAAGGGGAACTATGGCTACACCTTC.

V and J are TRBV6-1 and TRBJ2-1; the D is unclear. The CDR3 runs 14 residues. The germline V and J ends were trimmed by 2 bases and 6 bases, with 11 bases remaining between them. CDR1 MNHNS and CDR2 SASEGT come from the germline V gene. CDR3 DNA: TGTGCCAGCAGTGAATTTTCGAGCATCAATGAGCAGTTCTTC. Translation gives CASSEFSSINEQFF.